This T cell receptor beta chain was recovered during a study of PD-L1 blockade in urothelial cancer. Overall study context: The study started patients on atezolizumab around 2014, giving 1,200 mg intravenously every 3 weeks. Male sex and bladder-origin urothelial cancer characterized about 90% of the roughly 29 patients.

Time point here: peripheral blood 6 weeks after treatment start. CDR3 size: 15 residues. V was pared by 3 bases and J by 6 bases, with 17 bases between. Germline V CDR1 and CDR2: SGHNT, YENEEA. TCRdb's table, derived via immunoSEQ multiplex PCR, lists solely in-frame clones and lacks some. Among more than 60,000 clones, about 88% were seen once, and the ten largest hold 10% to 12%. The source was PBMCs, collected around atezolizumab (anti-PD-L1) treatment. This clonotype originated in a man aged 55 to 69 with urothelial cancer. The chain links TRBV11-3 to TRBJ1-1; maybe TRBD1 (5 bases). The CDR3, as DNA: TGTGCCAGCAGCTTCGCGGGGGGGATGGGGGCTGAAGCTTTCTTT. Its protein product is CASSFAGGMGAEAFF.